The clone carrying this TCR beta chain occurred a few times. The data originate from a study of shared T cell receptors in the human thymus. Trimming removed 2 bases at V and 3 bases at J, with 22 bases between. CDR3 length: 18 residues. Germline V gives CDR1 MNHNS, CDR2 SASEGT. The protocol was immunoSEQ multiplex PCR, while the TCRdb copy is restricted to in-frame clones and leaves out a portion. The table lists 550,000 to 800,000 clones, approximately 83% of them singletons. These data were likewise used in another study, on human thymus T cells. As that study records: Resections from corrective heart surgery provided thymus tissue.

This chain joins TRBV6-1 and TRBJ2-5, with a tentative D call TRBD2 (6 bases). This TCR was recovered from a girl under two years old with a congenital heart defect. Sample: thymocytes. The CDR3 loop reads CASSECGDGILKKETQYF. The CDR3 DNA follows: TGTGCCAGCAGTGAATGCGGGGACGGCATATTAAAAAAAGAGACCCAGTACTTC.